The entry below describes one T cell receptor (beta chain). The data belong to a study of response to subunit inactivated influenza vaccine. TCRdb re-analysed the RT-PCR reads in MiXCR, keeping a single row per CDR3 protein. The data hold around 760,000 distinct CDR3 sequences, with approximately 15% observed a single time. V lost 4 bases, J lost 8 bases, and 7 bases stayed unmatched. CDR3 size: 15 residues. Germline values: CDR1 SGHTA, CDR2 FQGNSA. The rearrangement joins TRBV7-2 to TRBJ1-4; 10 positions match TRBD1. The sample in question was PBMCs from blood, obtained 14 to 15 days before vaccination. The TCR sequence derives from a man aged 45-65 years who received an inactivated influenza vaccine. This CDR3 is CASSSRTGGREKLFF. The CDR3 DNA follows: TGTGCCAGCAGCTCCCGGACAGGGGGGAGGGAAAAACTGTTTTTT.